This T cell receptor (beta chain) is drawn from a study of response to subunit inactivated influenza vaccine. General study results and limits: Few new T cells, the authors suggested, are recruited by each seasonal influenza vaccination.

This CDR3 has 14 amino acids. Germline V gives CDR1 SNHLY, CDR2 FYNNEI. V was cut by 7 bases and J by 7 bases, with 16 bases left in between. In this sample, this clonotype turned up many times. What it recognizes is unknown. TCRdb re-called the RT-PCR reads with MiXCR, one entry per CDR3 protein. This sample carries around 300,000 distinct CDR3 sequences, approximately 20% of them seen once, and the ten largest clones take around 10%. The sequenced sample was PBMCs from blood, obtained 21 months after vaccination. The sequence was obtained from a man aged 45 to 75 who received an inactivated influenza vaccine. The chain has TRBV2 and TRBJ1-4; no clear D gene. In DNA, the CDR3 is TGTGCCAGCAAGGTGGGCAGCTCCGTTGAAAAACTGTTTTTT. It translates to CASKVGSSVEKLFF. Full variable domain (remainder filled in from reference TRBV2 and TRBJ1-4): EPEVTQTPSHQVTQMGQEVILRCVPISNHLYFYWYRQILGQKVEFLVSFYNNEISEKSEIFDDQFSVERPDGSNFTLKIRSTKLEDSAMYFCASKVGSSVEKLFFGSGTQLSVL.